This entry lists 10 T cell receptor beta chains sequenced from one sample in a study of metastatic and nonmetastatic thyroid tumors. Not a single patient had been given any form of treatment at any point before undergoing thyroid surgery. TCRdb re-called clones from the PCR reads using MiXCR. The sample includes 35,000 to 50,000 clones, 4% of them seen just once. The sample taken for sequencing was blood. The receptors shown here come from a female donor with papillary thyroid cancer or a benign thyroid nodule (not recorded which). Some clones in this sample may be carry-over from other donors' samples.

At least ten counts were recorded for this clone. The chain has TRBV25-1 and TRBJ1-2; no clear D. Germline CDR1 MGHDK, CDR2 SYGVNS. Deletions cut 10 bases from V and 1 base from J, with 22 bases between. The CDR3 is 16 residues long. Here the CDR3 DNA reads TGTGCCAAGAACTTAGGGCATTCCCTGGGTAACTATGGCTACACCTTC. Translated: CAKNLGHSLGNYGYTF.

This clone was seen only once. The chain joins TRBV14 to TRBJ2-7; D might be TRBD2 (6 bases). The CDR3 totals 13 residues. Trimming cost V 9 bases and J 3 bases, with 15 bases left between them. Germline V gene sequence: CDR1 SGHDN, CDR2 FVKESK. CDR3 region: CARSTTRGYEQYF. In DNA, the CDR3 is TGTGCCAGAAGCACGACTAGAGGCTACGAGCAGTACTTC.

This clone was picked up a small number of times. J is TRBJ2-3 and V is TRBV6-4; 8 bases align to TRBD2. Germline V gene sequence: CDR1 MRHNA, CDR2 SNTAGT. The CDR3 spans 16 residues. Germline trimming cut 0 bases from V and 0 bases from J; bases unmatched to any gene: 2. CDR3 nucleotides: TGTGCCAGCAGTGACTCAGCGGGGGAAAGCACAGATACGCAGTATTTT. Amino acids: CASSDSAGESTDTQYF.

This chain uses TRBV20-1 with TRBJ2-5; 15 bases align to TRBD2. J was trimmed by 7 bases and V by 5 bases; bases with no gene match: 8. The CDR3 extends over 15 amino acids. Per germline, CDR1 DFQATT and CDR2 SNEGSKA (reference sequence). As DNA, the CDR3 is TGCAGTGCTGGGCGGACTAGCGGGGGGGCGCTGACCCAGTACTTC. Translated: CSAGRTSGGALTQYF.

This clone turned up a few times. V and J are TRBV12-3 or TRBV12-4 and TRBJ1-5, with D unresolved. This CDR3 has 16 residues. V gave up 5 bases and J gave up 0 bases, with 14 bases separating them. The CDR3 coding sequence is TGTGCCAGCAGTCGTTCTCGGGGTGGTAGCAATCAGCCCCAGCATTTT. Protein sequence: CASSRSRGGSNQPQHF.

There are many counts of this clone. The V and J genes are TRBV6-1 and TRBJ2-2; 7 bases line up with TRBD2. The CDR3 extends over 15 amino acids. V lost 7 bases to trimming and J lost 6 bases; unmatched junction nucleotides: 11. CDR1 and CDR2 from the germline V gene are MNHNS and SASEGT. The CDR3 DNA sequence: TGTGCCAGCACCGAAGAGGCGGGAGCGGCCGGGGAGCTGTTTTTT. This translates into CASTEEAGAAGELFF.

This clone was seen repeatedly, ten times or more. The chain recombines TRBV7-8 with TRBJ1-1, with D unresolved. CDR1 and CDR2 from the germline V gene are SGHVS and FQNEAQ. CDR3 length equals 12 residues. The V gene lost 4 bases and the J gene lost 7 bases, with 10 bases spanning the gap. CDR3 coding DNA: TGTGCCAGCAGCTCAGATACGGGTGAAGCTTTCTTT. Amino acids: CASSSDTGEAFF. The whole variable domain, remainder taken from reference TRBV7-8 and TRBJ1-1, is GAGVSQSPRYKVAKRGQDVALRCDPISGHVSLFWYQQALGQGPEFLTYFQNEAQLDKSGLPSDRFFAERPEGSVSTLKIQRTQQEDSAVYLCASSSDTGEAFFGQGTRLTVV.

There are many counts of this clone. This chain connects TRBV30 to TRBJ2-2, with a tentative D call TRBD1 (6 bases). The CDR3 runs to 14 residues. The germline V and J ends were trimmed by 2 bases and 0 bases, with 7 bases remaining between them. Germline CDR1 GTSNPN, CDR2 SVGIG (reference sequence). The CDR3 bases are TGTGCCTGGAGTAGGGGGACGAACACCGGGGAGCTGTTTTTT. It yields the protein CAWSRGTNTGELFF.

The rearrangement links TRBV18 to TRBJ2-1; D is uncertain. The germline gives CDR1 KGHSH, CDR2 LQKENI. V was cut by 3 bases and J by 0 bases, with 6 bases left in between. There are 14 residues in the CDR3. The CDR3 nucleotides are TGTGCCAGCTCACCGATGTACTCCTACAATGAGCAGTTCTTC. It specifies CASSPMYSYNEQFF.

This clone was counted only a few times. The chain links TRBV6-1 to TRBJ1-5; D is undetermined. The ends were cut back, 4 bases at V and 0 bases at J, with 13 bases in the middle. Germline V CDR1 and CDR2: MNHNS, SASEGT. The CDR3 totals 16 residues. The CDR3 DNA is TGTGCCAGCAGTGCGACCTCCCCGGGTAGCAATCAGCCCCAGCATTTT. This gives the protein CASSATSPGSNQPQHF.